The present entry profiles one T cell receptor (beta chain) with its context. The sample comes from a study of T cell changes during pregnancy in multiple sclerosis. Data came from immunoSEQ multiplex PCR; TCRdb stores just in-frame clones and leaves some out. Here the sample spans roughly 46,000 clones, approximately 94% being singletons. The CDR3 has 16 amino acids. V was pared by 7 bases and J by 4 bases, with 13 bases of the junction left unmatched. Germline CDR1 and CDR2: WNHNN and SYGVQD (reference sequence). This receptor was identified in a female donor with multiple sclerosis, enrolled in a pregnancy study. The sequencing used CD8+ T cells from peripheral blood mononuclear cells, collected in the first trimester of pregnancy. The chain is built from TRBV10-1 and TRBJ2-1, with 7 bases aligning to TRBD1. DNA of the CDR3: TGCGCCAGCAATCCCTCGACAGGGCAGAAATACAATGAGCAGTTCTTC. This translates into CASNPSTGQKYNEQFF.